A single sample gave rise to the 18 T cell receptor beta chains below, sequenced in a study of identical twins. TCRdb reanalysed the 5' RACE reads using MiXCR and keeps one entry per CDR3 protein. The profile shows 450,000 to 650,000 distinct CDR3 sequences, roughly 9.5% of them singletons. The same data also went into a second study, on yellow fever vaccine responses in identical twins.

The specimen sequenced was PBMCs. The receptors originated from a woman in her late teens or twenties in good health.

In its sample, this clonotype was seen many times. The chain joins TRBV5-1 to TRBJ2-1; TRBD1 agrees at 12 bases. Germline CDR1 is SGHRS and CDR2 is YFSETQ. The CDR3 is 19 residues long. J lost 8 bases, V lost 3 bases, and 18 bases had no gene match. CDR3 in amino acids: CASSSKMVGPGQGAYEQFF. CDR3 coding DNA: TGCGCCAGCAGCTCCAAAATGGTAGGCCCGGGACAGGGGGCCTATGAGCAGTTCTTC. Together with reference TRBV5-1 and TRBJ2-1, the CDR3 gives the full variable domain: KAGVTQTPRYLIKTRGQQVTLSCSPISGHRSVSWYQQTPGQGLQFLFEYFSETQRNKGNFPGRFSGRQFSNSRSEMNVSTLELGDSALYLCASSSKMVGPGQGAYEQFFGPGTRLTVL.

CDR3 bases: TGCGCCAGCAGCCAAGACCGGGCCCAGAGATGGAATGAGCAGTTCTTC. It yields the protein CASSQDRAQRWNEQFF. The V gene is TRBV4-3, the J gene TRBJ2-1, with unresolved D. The germline V gene encodes CDR1 LGHNA and CDR2 YSLEER. The germline V and J ends were trimmed by 0 bases and 7 bases, with 16 bases remaining between them. The CDR3 length is 16 residues.

The V and J genes are TRBV7-8 and TRBJ2-3; D is unclear. CDR3 length equals 13 residues. The V gene lost 4 bases and the J gene lost 6 bases, with 11 bases spanning the gap. CDR1 and CDR2 from the germline V gene are SGHVS and FQNEAQ. As DNA, the CDR3 is TGTGCCAGCAGCTCAAGCTGGGGTGATACGCAGTATTTT. Translated: CASSSSWGDTQYF.

This chain joins TRBV11-2 and TRBJ2-7; 7 positions match TRBD2. This CDR3 comprises 17 residues. The V and J ends lost 5 bases and 3 bases, in that order; junction bases with no gene match: 16. The germline V gene encodes CDR1 SGHAT and CDR2 FQNNGV. CDR3 amino acids: CASSPTAGVKLYYEQYF. DNA for the CDR3: TGTGCCAGCAGCCCAACCGCGGGGGTGAAGTTATACTACGAGCAGTACTTC.

This clonotype appeared a few times. V is TRBV10-3 and J is TRBJ2-5; the D gene is possibly TRBD2 (5 bases). CDR3 length equals 14 residues. V lost 3 bases and J lost 0, with 8 bases in between. Germline assignment: CDR1 ENHRY and CDR2 SYGVKD. DNA for the CDR3: TGTGCCATCAGTGACCCGGGGTACCAAGAGACCCAGTACTTC. The encoded protein is CAISDPGYQETQYF.

This clonotype showed up just a few times. This sequence joins TRBV20-1 and TRBJ2-7; D possibly corresponds to TRBD2 (6 bases). Trimming left V 1 base short and J 3 bases short, with 13 bases between. There are 14 residues in the CDR3. The germline V gene has CDR1 DFQATT and CDR2 SNEGSKA (reference sequence). The CDR3 DNA is TGCAGTGCTAGAGGGCCCGGGGGAGTCTACGAGCAGTACTTC. Its translation is CSARGPGGVYEQYF.

The chain uses TRBV30 and TRBJ1-5, with D maybe TRBD1 (5 bases). Germline CDR1 GTSNPN, CDR2 SVGIG (reference sequence). The CDR3 length is 13 residues. Trimming took 2 bases from V and 5 from J, leaving 10 bases between them. The CDR3 region has the DNA TGTGCCTGGAGTCCTTCGGGACATCAGCCCCAGCATTTT. It codes for CAWSPSGHQPQHF.

The V gene is TRBV12-3 or TRBV12-4, the J gene TRBJ1-1; possible D gene TRBD1, 5 bases. Trimming took 2 bases from V and 4 from J, leaving 8 bases between them. This CDR3 is built from 13 residues. The CDR3 is CASSLKRGTEAFF. CDR3 sequence (DNA): TGTGCCAGCAGTTTAAAGAGGGGCACTGAAGCTTTCTTT.

This clonotype was detected once. This sequence may be a read error, since a much larger clone differs from it by one base. The V gene is TRBV6-1, the J gene TRBJ2-7; D is possibly TRBD2 (7 bases). The CDR3 is 15 amino acids. Germline CDR1 and CDR2: MNHNS and SASEGT. The CDR3 nucleotides are TGTGTCAGCAGTGAACTGGAGGGGGGGGCCTACGAGCAGTACTTC. Protein sequence: CVSSELEGGAYEQYF.

The V and J genes are TRBV6-5 and TRBJ2-5; D gene unclear. The germline V gene has CDR1 MNHEY and CDR2 SVGAGI. V lost 2 bases and J 7 bases, leaving 17 bases between the germline ends. The CDR3 is 15 amino acids. CDR3 DNA: TGTGCCAGCAGTTACCTGACAAGGACCAAGGTGACCCAGTACTTC. Translating gives CASSYLTRTKVTQYF.

The CDR3 loop reads CASSQGGQFGELFF. DNA of the CDR3: TGTGCCAGCAGCCAGGGTGGACAGTTCGGGGAGCTGTTTTTT. The chain couples TRBV4-2 to TRBJ2-2; tentative D call: TRBD1 (6 bases). Germline CDR1 and CDR2: LGHNA and YNFKEQ. Deletions cut 3 bases from V and 7 bases from J, with 12 bases between. The CDR3 is made up of 14 amino acids.

In its sample, this clonotype was seen many times. This rearrangement joins TRBV15 to TRBJ1-2; possible D gene TRBD1, 6 bases. This CDR3 is 14 amino acids long. The germline V and J ends were trimmed by 1 base and 6 bases, with 12 bases remaining between them. Germline CDR1 reads LNHNV; CDR2 reads YYDKDF (reference sequence). CDR3 amino acids: CATSRGAGGNGYTF. The CDR3 DNA sequence: TGTGCCACCAGCAGAGGGGCCGGGGGCAATGGCTACACCTTC.

In its sample, this clonotype was seen a few times. The V call is TRBV10-3, the J call TRBJ2-3, with D maybe TRBD2 (5 bases). Germline V CDR1 and CDR2: ENHRY, SYGVKD. The CDR3 consists of 13 residues. Trimming cost V 4 bases and J 5 bases, with 10 bases left between them. The CDR3 here is CAISALSEDTQYF. CDR3 coding DNA: TGTGCCATCAGTGCCCTTAGCGAAGATACGCAGTATTTT.

This clonotype was counted a few times. This sequence joins TRBV24-1 and TRBJ2-5; 9 positions match TRBD1. J gave up 5 bases and V 12 bases, and 12 bases lay outside the gene matches. The germline V gene has CDR1 KGHDR and CDR2 SFDVKD. The CDR3 sequence is 14 residues long. The chain's CDR3 is CALGRDRVRETQYF. DNA of the CDR3: TGTGCCCTAGGACGGGACAGGGTCAGGGAGACCCAGTACTTC.

This clonotype was counted a few times. The rearrangement uses TRBV30 and TRBJ2-7; 10 nucleotides align to TRBD1. This CDR3 spans 11 amino acids. With V trimmed by 4 bases and J by 12 bases, 6 bases remained unmatched. CDR1 GTSNPN and CDR2 SVGIG come from the germline V gene (reference sequence). The CDR3 region has the DNA TGTGCCTGGAAACCGGGACAGGGGACGTACTTC. Its protein is CAWKPGQGTYF.

The chain joins TRBV5-1 to TRBJ2-5; no reliable D call. This CDR3 has 14 amino acids. The V gene lost 6 bases and the J gene lost 1 base, with 13 bases spanning the gap. Germline V gives CDR1 SGHRS, CDR2 YFSETQ. The CDR3 spells CASTRSHIQETQYF. The CDR3 bases are TGCGCCAGCACTCGTTCCCACATCCAAGAGACCCAGTACTTC.

This clonotype was counted a few times. The chain is built from TRBV6-6 and TRBJ2-3; D is undetermined. Trimming took off 6 bases at V and 0 bases at J, with 7 bases between the two ends. Germline-derived CDR1 and CDR2 are MNHNY and SVGAGI (reference sequence). The CDR3 is 13 amino acids. CDR3 loop: CASRGSSTDTQYF. CDR3 DNA sequence: TGTGCCAGCAGGGGTTCTAGCACAGATACGCAGTATTTT.

The rearrangement joins TRBV4-2 to TRBJ2-7; 8 bases align to TRBD2. CDR3 length: 15 residues. The J segment lost 2 bases and the V segment lost 3 bases, leaving 6 bases of the junction unmatched. Germline CDR1 is LGHNA and CDR2 is YNFKEQ. CDR3 amino acids: CASSHGTSAPYEQYF. CDR3 nucleotide sequence: TGTGCCAGCAGCCACGGGACTAGTGCCCCCTACGAGCAGTACTTC.